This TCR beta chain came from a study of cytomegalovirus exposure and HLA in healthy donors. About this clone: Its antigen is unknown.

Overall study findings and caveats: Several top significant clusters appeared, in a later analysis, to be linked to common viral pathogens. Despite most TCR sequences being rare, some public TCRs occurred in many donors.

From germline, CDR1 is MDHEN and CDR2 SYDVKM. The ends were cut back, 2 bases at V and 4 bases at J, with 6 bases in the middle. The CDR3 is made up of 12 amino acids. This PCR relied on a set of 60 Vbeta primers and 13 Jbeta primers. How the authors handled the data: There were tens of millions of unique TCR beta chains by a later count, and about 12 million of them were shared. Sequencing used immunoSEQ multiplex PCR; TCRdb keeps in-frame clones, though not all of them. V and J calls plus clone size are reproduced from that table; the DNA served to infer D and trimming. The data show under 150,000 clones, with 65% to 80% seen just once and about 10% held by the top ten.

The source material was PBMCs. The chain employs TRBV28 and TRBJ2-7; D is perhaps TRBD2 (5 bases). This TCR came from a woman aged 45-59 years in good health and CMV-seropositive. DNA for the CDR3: TGTGCCAGCAGTTTACAGCGGTACGAGCAGTACTTC. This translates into CASSLQRYEQYF.